Reported below is one T cell receptor beta chain. In the authors' methods: It was from reference gene primer amplification that nucleated cell counts were estimated. Method: immunoSEQ multiplex PCR; TCRdb's copy keeps in-frame clones and lacks some. For V, J and clone size, that table is used; D and trimming come from the DNA. The table includes about 74,000 clones, 80% to 95% detected once. The sample originates from a study of blood T cell repertoires in COVID-19. Study summary: The United States, Italy and Spain provided the acute and convalescent COVID-19 samples. T cells, B-cell-depleted T cells, or PBMCs provided the cDNA or gDNA that served as material.

This CDR3 is built from 15 residues. The V and J ends lost 2 bases and 6 bases, in that order; junction bases with no gene match: 7. The germline CDR1 and CDR2 sequences are MNHNY and SVGAGI (reference sequence). Input material: peripheral blood. The V call is TRBV6-6, the J call TRBJ2-3, with 8 bases that match TRBD1. The sequence came from a woman in her sixties with active COVID-19. This CDR3 reads CASSYSDRGWDTQYF. DNA of the CDR3: TGTGCCAGCAGTTACAGCGACAGGGGATGGGATACGCAGTATTTT.